Listed below are T cell receptor beta chains from one sample, sequenced in a study of cytomegalovirus exposure and HLA in healthy donors. Clones were read by immunoSEQ multiplex PCR, and TCRdb kept only the in-frame ones, dropping some. The profile shows about 220,000 clones, almost 80% of them singletons. Material for sequencing was PBMCs. All receptors come from a male donor in good health and CMV-seronegative. Both conserved end residues are part of each CDR3. D genes are given only for firm matches. Expanded clones are given a class, and other clones once, few, many or no size at all.

TRBJ2-7 | TRBV7-3 | NA | NA | TGTGCCAGCAGCTTCGGCGCGGGGAGCTACGAGCAGTACTTC | CASSFGAGSYEQYF
TRBJ2-1 | TRBV7-2 | once | TRBD2 | TGTGCCAGCAGCTTAGGAGGGCGGGGGGGCTACAATGAGCAGTTCTTC | CASSLGGRGGYNEQFF
TRBJ2-3 | TRBV9 | few | TRBD1 | TGTGCCAGCAGCGACGCGACAGGGGGGGACGGCCCGCAGTATTTT | CASSDATGGDGPQYF
TRBJ1-1 | TRBV27 | NA | NA | TGTGCCAGCAGCGCAGGGGCGGGCACTGAAGCTTTCTTT | CASSAGAGTEAFF
TRBJ1-2 | TRBV15 | NA | NA | TGTGCCACCAGCTTATTAAGGACAAACTATGGCTACACCTTC | CATSLLRTNYGYTF
TRBJ2-1 | TRBV7-8 | NA | TRBD2 | TGTGCCAGCAGCTTAGTGATCGGAGCGGGAGAACGCTACAATGAGCAGTTCTTC | CASSLVIGAGERYNEQFF
TRBJ2-6 | TRBV27 | NA | NA | TGTGCCAGCACGGGAAGTCTGCCGCTCTCTGGGGCCAACGTCCTGACTTTC | CASTGSLPLSGANVLTF
TRBJ1-2 | TRBV30 | NA | NA | TGTGCCTGGAGTGTAGGCAGGGTGAATGGCTACACCTTC | CAWSVGRVNGYTF
TRBJ2-7 | TRBV28 | NA | NA | TGTGCCAGCATACCCCAATCCCAGGGCGGCGAGCAGTACTTC | CASIPQSQGGEQYF
TRBJ2-7 | TRBV10-1 | NA | NA | TGCGCCAGCAGTGAGGGTTACGGACAATGCCTCTACGAGCAGTACTTC | CASSEGYGQCLYEQYF
TRBJ2-1 | TRBV7-7 | NA | TRBD2 | TGTGCTAGCAGCCCGGGACTAAATATCTACAATGAGCAGTTCTTC | CASSPGLNIYNEQFF
TRBJ1-2 | TRBV20-1 | NA | NA | TGCAGTGCTACGGGGGGCGCGGTCTACACCTTC | CSATGGAVYTF
TRBJ2-7 | TRBV6-1 | NA | NA | TGTGCCAGCAGTGAAGGGCAGGTCGAGCAGTACTTC | CASSEGQVEQYF
TRBJ1-5 | TRBV6-1 | NA | NA | TGTGCCAGCAGTGAAACCCGGGGAAGTCAGCCCCAGCATTTT | CASSETRGSQPQHF
TRBJ2-1 | TRBV28 | NA | NA | TGTGCCAGCCGCGGCGGGGGCATCTACAATGAGCAGTTCTTC | CASRGGGIYNEQFF
TRBJ2-1 | TRBV2 | NA | TRBD2 | TGTGCCAGCAGTGTACCTTCCGGGACTACCGTCCGTGGGTACAATGAGCAGTTCTTC | CASSVPSGTTVRGYNEQFF
TRBJ2-2 | TRBV19 | NA | NA | TGTGCCAGTAGTATAAGGCCCCGGACACGGACCGGGGAGCTGTTTTTT | CASSIRPRTRTGELFF
TRBJ2-7 | TRBV6-5 | NA | TRBD2 | TGTGCCAGCACCCTGGGACTACGGTACGAGCAGTACTTC | CASTLGLRYEQYF
TRBJ2-1 | TRBV5-5 | NA | NA | TGTGCCAGCAGCTCGTGGGGAGGCATCCCCTACAATGAGCAGTTCTTC | CASSSWGGIPYNEQFF
TRBJ2-7 | TRBV6-1 | NA | TRBD2 | TGTGCCAGCGCCGTAGCGGGGGGCTCCTACGAGCAGTACTTC | CASAVAGGSYEQYF
TRBJ1-1 | TRBV27 | NA | TRBD1 | TGTGCCAGCAGGAGACAGGGGGCAGGGAACACTGAAGCTTTCTTT | CASRRQGAGNTEAFF
TRBJ2-1 | TRBV6-1 | NA | TRBD2 | TGTGCCAGCAGTGAACAGGCGGGACTAGCGGGGGCTCCCAGGTGGCATGAGCAGTTCTTC | CASSEQAGLAGAPRWHEQFF
TRBJ2-1 | TRBV15 | NA | NA | TGTGCCACCCTCGGGTCTATCAATGAGCAGTTCTTC | CATLGSINEQFF